This passage covers 4 T cell receptor beta chains from one sample sequenced in a study of neurological immune-mediated disorders. TCRdb used MiXCR to reprocess the 5' RACE reads, holding one entry per CDR3 protein. Among about 55,000 distinct CDR3 sequences listed, around 4% were seen once. The sample consisted of PBMCs. The receptors shown here come from a man aged 30 to 45 with multiple sclerosis.

J is TRBJ1-1 and V is TRBV5-1, with D possibly matching TRBD1 (6 bases). The CDR3 is 12 residues long. Germline assignment: CDR1 SGHRS and CDR2 YFSETQ. Trimming pared 5 bases from V and 6 bases from J, leaving 11 bases between. The chain's CDR3 is CASRSRGSEAFF. The CDR3 nucleotides are TGCGCCAGCAGGTCAAGGGGGTCTGAAGCTTTCTTT.

This clonotype was found a few times. The chain recombines TRBV25-1 with TRBJ2-3; no reliable D call. Germline CDR1 MGHDK, CDR2 SYGVNS. The CDR3 is 16 amino acids. The V and J ends lost 0 bases and 2 bases respectively, with 12 bases between them. As DNA, the CDR3 is TGTGCCAGCAGTGAATACCAGGCCCAGGACACAGATACGCAGTATTTT. It yields the protein CASSEYQAQDTDTQYF.

This clonotype was detected many times. The chain has TRBV5-1 and TRBJ1-5; no clear D gene. There are 14 residues in the CDR3. V lost 0 bases to trimming and J lost 5 bases, with 9 bases between them. Per germline, CDR1 SGHRS and CDR2 YFSETQ. The CDR3 spells CASSLGDPDQPQHF. DNA of the CDR3: TGCGCCAGCAGCTTGGGTGACCCCGATCAGCCCCAGCATTTT.

There are a few counts of this clonotype. This chain joins TRBV18 and TRBJ2-3; 7 bases match TRBD2. J was trimmed by 0 bases and V by 4 bases; bases with no gene match: 7. This CDR3 comprises 16 residues. The V gene's germline CDR1 is KGHSH and CDR2 LQKENI. Here the CDR3 DNA reads TGTGCCAGCTCACTCCTAAACGGGAGGAGCACAGATACGCAGTATTTT. Residues: CASSLLNGRSTDTQYF.